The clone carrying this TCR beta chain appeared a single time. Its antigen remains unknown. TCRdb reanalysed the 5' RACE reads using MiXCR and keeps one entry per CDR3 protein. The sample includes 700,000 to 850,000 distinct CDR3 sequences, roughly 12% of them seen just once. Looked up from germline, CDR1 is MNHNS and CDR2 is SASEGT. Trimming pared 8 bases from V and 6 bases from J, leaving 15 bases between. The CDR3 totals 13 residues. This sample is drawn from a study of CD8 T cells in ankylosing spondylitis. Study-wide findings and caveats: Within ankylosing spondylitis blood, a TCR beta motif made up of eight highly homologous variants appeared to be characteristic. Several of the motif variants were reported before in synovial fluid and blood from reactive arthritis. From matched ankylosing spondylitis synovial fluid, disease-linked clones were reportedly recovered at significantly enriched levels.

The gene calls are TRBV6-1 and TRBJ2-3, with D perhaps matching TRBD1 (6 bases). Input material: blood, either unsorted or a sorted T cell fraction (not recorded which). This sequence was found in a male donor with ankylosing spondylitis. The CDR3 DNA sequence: TGTGCCAGCGGTCAACAGGGTTCGGATACGCAGTATTTT. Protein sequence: CASGQQGSDTQYF.